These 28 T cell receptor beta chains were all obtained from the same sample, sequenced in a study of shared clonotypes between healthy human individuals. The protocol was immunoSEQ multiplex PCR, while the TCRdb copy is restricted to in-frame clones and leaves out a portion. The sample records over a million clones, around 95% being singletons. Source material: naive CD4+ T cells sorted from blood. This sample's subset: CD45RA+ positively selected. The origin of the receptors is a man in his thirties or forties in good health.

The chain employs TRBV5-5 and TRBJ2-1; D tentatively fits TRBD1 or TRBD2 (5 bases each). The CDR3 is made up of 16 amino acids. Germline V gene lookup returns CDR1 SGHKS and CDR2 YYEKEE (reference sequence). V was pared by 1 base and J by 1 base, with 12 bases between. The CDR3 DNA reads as TGTGCCAGCAGCTTGTCGGGGCCAACTTCCTACAATGAGCAGTTCTTC. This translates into CASSLSGPTSYNEQFF. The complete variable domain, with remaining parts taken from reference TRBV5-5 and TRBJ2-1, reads DAGVTQSPTHLIKTRGQQVTLRCSPISGHKSVSWYQQVLGQGPQFIFQYYEKEERGRGNFPDRFSARQFPNYSSELNVNALLLGDSALYLCASSLSGPTSYNEQFFGPGTRLTVL.

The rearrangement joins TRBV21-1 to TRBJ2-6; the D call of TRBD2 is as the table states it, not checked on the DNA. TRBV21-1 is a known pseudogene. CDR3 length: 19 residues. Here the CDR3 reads CASSKGGREVISGANVLTF. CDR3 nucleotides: TGTGCCAGCAGCAAAGGGGGGAGGGAGGTCATCTCTGGGGCCAACGTCCTGACTTTC.

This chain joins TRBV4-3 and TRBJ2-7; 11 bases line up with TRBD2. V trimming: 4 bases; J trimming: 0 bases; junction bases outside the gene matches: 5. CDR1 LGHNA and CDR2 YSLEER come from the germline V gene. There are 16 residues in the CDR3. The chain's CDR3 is CASSRYTSGSSYEQYF. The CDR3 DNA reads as TGCGCCAGCAGCCGGTATACTAGCGGGAGCTCCTACGAGCAGTACTTC.

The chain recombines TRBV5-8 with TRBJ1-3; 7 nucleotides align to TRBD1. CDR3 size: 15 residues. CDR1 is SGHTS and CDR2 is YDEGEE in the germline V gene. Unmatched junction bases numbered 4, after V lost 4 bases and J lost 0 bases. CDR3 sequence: CASSPRDSSGNTIYF. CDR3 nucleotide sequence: TGTGCCAGCAGCCCCCGGGACAGCTCTGGAAACACCATATATTTT.

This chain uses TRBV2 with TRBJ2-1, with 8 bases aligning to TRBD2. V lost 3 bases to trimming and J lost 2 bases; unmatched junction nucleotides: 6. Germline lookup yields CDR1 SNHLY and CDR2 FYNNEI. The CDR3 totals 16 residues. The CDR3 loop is CASSDVGGGTYNEQFF. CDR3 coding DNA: TGTGCCAGCAGTGATGTGGGCGGGGGGACCTACAATGAGCAGTTCTTC.

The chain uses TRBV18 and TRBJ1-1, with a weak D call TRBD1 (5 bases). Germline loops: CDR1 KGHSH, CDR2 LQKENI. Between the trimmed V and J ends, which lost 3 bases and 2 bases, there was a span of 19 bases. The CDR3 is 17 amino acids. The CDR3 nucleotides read TGTGCCAGCTCACCGCTACCTGGGGACTCCTTCAACACTGAAGCTTTCTTT. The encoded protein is CASSPLPGDSFNTEAFF.

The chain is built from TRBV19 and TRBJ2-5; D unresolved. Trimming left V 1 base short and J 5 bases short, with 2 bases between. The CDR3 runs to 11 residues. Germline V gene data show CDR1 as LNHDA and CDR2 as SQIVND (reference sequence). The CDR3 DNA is TGTGCCAGTAGTATAGCTGAGACCCAGTACTTC. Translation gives CASSIAETQYF.

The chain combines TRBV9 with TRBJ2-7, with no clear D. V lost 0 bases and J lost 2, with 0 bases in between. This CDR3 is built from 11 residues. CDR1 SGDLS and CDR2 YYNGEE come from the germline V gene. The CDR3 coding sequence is TGTGCCAGCAGCGTAGCCTACGAGCAGTACTTC. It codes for CASSVAYEQYF.

The CDR3 sequence: CSVDGPSVGTEAFF. The CDR3 DNA sequence: TGCAGCGTTGATGGCCCTAGTGTGGGAACTGAAGCTTTCTTT. The chain combines TRBV29-1 with TRBJ1-1; D ambiguous. The length of the CDR3 is 14 residues. The germline CDR1 and CDR2 sequences are SQVTM and ANQGSEA. Trimming left V 3 bases short and J 5 bases short, with 16 bases between.

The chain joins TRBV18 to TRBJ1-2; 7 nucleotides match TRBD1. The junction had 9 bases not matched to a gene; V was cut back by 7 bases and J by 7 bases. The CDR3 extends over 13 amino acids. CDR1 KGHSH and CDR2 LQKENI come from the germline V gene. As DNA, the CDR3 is TGTGCCAGCTTGGAAAAACAGGGGACTGGCTACACCTTC. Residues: CASLEKQGTGYTF.

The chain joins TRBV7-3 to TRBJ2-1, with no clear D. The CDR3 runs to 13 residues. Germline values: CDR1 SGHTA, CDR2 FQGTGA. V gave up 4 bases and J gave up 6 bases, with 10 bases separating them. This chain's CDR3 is CASSSRTGNEQFF. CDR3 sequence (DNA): TGTGCCAGCAGCTCTCGGACCGGCAATGAGCAGTTCTTC.

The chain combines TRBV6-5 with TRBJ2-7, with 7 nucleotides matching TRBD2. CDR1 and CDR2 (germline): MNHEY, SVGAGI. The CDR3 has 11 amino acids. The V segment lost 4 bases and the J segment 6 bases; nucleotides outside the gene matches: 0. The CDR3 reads CASSWGGEQYF. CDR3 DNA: TGTGCCAGCAGTTGGGGGGGCGAGCAGTACTTC.

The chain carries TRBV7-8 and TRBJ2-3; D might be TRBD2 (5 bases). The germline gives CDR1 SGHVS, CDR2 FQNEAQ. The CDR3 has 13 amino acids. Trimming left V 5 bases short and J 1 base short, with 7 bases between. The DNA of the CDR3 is TGTGCCAGCAGCCCCGGGGGCACAGATACGCAGTATTTT. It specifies CASSPGGTDTQYF.

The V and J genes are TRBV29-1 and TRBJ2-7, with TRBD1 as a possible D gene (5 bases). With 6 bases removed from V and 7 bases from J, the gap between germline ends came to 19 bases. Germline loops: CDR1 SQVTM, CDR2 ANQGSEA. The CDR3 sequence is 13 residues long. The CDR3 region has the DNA TGCAGCGTGGCCCGGGCCTCCCAGGGAGAGCAGTACTTC. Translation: CSVARASQGEQYF.

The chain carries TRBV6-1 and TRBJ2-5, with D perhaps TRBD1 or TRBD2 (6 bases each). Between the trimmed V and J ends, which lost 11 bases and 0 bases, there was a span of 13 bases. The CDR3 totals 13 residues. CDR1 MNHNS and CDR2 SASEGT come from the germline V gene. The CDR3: CAGGHVYQETQYF. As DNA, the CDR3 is TGTGCCGGGGGGCACGTTTACCAAGAGACCCAGTACTTC.

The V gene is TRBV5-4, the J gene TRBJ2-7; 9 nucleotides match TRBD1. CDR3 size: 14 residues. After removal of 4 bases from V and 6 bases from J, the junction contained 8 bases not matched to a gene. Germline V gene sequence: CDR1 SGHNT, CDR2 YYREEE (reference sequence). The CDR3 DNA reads TGTGCCAGCAGCGGCCGGGACAGGGAGGCCGAGCAGTACTTC. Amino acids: CASSGRDREAEQYF.

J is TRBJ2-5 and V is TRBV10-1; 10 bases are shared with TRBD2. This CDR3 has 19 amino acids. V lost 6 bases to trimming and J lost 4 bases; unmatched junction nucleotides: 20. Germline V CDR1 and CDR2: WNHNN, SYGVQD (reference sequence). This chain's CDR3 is CASSYLQAVRLAGGETQYF. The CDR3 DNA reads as TGCGCCAGCAGCTACCTCCAAGCTGTTCGACTAGCGGGTGGAGAGACCCAGTACTTC.

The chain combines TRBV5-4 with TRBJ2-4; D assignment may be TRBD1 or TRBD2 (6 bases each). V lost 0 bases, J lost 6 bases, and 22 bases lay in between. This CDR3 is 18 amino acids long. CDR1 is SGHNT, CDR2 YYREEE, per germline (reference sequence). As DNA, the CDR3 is TGTGCCAGCAGCTTGGCCGACAGAAGGGGGGAGGTCAGAAACATTCAGTACTTC. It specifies CASSLADRRGEVRNIQYF.

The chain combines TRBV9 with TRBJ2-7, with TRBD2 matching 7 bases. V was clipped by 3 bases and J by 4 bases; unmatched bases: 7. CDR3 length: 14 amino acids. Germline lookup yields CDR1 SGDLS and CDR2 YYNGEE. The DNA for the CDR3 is TGTGCCAGCAGCGAAAGCGGGACTGGGTACGAGCAGTACTTC. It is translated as CASSESGTGYEQYF.

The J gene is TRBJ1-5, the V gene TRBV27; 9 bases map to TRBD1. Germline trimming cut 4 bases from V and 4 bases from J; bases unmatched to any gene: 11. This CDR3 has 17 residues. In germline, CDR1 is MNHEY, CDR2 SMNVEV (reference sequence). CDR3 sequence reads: CASSSANRGLGNQPQHF. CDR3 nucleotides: TGTGCCAGCAGTTCAGCCAACAGGGGGCTAGGTAATCAGCCCCAGCATTTT.

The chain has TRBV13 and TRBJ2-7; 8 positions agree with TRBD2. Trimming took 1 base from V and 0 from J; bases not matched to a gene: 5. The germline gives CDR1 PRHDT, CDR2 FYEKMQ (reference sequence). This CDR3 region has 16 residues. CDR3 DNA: TGTGCCAGCAGCTTAGACCCTAGCGGGTACTCCTACGAGCAGTACTTC. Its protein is CASSLDPSGYSYEQYF.

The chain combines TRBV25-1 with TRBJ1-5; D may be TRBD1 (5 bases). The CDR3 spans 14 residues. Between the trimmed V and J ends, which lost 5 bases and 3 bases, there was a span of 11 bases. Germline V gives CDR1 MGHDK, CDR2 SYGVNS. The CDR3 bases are TGTGCCAGCAGTCCGCCAGGGCTCAATCAGCCCCAGCATTTT. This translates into CASSPPGLNQPQHF.

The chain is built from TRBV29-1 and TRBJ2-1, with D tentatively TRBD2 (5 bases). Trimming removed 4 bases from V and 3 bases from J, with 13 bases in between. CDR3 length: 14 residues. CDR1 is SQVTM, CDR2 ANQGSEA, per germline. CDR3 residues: CSVVNRGSYNEQFF. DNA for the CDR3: TGCAGCGTTGTGAATCGGGGTAGCTACAATGAGCAGTTCTTC.

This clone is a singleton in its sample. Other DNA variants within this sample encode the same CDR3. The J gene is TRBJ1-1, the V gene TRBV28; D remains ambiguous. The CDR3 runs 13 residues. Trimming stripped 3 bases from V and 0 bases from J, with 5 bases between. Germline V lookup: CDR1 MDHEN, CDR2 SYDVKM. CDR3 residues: CASSLRLNTEAFF. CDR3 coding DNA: TGTGCCAGCAGTTTGAGGTTGAACACTGAAGCTTTCTTT.

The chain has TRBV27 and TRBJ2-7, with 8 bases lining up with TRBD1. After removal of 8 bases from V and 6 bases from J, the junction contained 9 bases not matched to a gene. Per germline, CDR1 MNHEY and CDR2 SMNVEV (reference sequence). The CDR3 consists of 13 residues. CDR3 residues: CASVGQGAAEQYF. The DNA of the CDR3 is TGTGCCAGCGTGGGGCAGGGGGCGGCCGAGCAGTACTTC.

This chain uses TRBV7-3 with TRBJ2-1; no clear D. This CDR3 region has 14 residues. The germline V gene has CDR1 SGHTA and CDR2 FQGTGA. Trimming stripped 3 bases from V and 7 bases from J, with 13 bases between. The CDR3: CASSLGGLLNEQFF. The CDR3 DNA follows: TGTGCCAGCAGCTTGGGCGGTCTTTTAAATGAGCAGTTCTTC.

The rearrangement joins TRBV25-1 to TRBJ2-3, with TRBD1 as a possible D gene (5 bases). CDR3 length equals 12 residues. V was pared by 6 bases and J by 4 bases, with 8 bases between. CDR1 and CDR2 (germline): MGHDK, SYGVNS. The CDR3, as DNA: TGTGCCAGCAGAGGGGTTGCAGATACGCAGTATTTT. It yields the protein CASRGVADTQYF.

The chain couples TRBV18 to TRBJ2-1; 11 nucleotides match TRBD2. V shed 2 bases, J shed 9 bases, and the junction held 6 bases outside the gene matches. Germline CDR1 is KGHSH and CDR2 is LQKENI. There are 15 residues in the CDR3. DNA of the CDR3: TGTGCCAGCTCACCAGTGACTAGCGGGATTGCTGAGCAGTTCTTC. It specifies CASSPVTSGIAEQFF.